The next 4 T cell receptor beta chains were all read from a single sample in a study of T cell therapy after organ transplantation. The data were produced by immunoSEQ multiplex PCR, yet TCRdb's version contains in-frame clones alone and is incomplete. The sample includes roughly 2,500 clones, approximately 74% of them seen just once. Noted time point: 20-29 weeks after completion of therapy. No antigen has been identified for these receptors. This specimen was CD8+ T cells from blood, taken after autologous CMV-specific T cell therapy. Every receptor here comes from a human patient who had received a solid organ transplant and had CMV disease. Some T cells may have originated in the graft donor.

The V call is TRBV4-2, the J call TRBJ2-1; tentative D call: TRBD1 (6 bases). Trimming took off 5 bases at V and 7 bases at J, with 15 bases between the two ends. Germline CDR1 LGHNA, CDR2 YNFKEQ. CDR3 length: 14 residues. The CDR3 spells CASSENTGWNEQFF. The DNA for the CDR3 is TGTGCCAGCAGCGAAAACACAGGGTGGAATGAGCAGTTCTTC.

This sequence joins TRBV19 and TRBJ2-5; D ambiguous. With 7 bases removed from V and 4 bases from J, the gap between germline ends came to 19 bases. This CDR3 region has 15 residues. Germline V lookup: CDR1 LNHDA, CDR2 SQIVND (reference sequence). This CDR3 reads CASNLNAPLTETQYF. The CDR3 coding sequence is TGTGCCAGTAATCTGAACGCTCCCCTCACAGAGACCCAGTACTTC.

The V and J genes are TRBV9 and TRBJ1-6; perhaps TRBD1 as D (6 bases). Trimming cost V 4 bases and J 7 bases, with 18 bases left between them. Germline V gene sequence: CDR1 SGDLS, CDR2 YYNGEE. The CDR3 has 16 amino acids. CDR3 amino acids: CASSSPSGQGNSPLHF. In DNA, the CDR3 is TGTGCCAGCAGCTCCCCCTCGGGTCAGGGGAATTCACCCCTCCACTTT.

This chain uses TRBV27 with TRBJ2-4; D is unresolved. This CDR3 comprises 18 residues. Germline CDR1 MNHEY, CDR2 SMNVEV (reference sequence). The germline V and J ends were trimmed by 5 bases and 3 bases, with 23 bases remaining between them. In DNA, the CDR3 is TGTGCCAGCAGTCCCTTCCCCCCCGGTAGGGTCGGCAAAAACATTCAGTACTTC. As protein: CASSPFPPGRVGKNIQYF.